Listed here is a single T cell receptor beta chain. The data were obtained in a study of blood T cell repertoires in COVID-19. Recruitment covered 20 to 25 US areas and drew participants whose ages spanned roughly 18 to 100 years. Libraries were prepared by immunoSEQ multiplex PCR; TCRdb keeps only in-frame clonotypes and omits some of them. The table shows around 170,000 clones, with 86% occurring only once. The CDR3 sequence is 19 residues long. CDR1 and CDR2 (germline): MNHNS, SASEGT. V trimming: 3 bases; J trimming: 5 bases; junction bases outside the gene matches: 19. Sequenced material: PBMCs or T cells enriched from blood (not recorded which). The sequence was obtained from a woman between 25 and 40 years old who had recovered from COVID-19. V is TRBV6-1 and J is TRBJ2-1, with TRBD1 matching over 7 bases. CDR3 residues: CASSEPGQSGPGFDNEQFF. The CDR3, as DNA: TGTGCCAGCAGTGAGCCGGGACAGTCCGGGCCGGGATTTGACAATGAGCAGTTCTTC.